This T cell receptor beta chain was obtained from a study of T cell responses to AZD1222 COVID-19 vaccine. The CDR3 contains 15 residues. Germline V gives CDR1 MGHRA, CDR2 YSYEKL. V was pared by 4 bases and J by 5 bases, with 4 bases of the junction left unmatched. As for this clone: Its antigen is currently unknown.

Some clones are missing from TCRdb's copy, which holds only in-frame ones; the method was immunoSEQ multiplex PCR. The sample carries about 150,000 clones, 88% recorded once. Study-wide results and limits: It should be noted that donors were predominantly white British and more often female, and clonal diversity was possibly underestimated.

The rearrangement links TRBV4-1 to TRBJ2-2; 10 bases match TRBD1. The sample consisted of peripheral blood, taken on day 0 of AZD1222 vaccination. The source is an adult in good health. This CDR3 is CASSRDRGRTGELFF. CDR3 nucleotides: TGCGCCAGCAGCCGGGACAGGGGAAGAACCGGGGAGCTGTTTTTT.